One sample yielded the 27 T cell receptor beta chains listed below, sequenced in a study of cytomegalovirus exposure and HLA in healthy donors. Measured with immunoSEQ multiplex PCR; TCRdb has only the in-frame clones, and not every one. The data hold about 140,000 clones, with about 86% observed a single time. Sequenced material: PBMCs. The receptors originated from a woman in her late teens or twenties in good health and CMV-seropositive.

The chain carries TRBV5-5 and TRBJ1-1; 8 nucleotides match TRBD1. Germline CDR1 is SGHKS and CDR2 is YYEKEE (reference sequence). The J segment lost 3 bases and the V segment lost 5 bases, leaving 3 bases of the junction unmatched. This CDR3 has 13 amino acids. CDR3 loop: CASSGQGDTEAFF. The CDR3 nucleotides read TGTGCCAGCAGTGGACAGGGCGACACTGAAGCTTTCTTT.

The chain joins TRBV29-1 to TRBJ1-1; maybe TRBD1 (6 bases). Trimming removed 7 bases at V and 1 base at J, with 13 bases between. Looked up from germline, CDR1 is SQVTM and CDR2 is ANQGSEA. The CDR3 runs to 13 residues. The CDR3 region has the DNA TGCAGCGCAATAACAGGGAAGAACACTGAAGCTTTCTTT. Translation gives CSAITGKNTEAFF.

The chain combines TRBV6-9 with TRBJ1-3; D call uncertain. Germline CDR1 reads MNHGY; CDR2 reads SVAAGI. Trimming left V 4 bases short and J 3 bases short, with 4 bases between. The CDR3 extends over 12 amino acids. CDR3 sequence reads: CASSFNGNTIYF. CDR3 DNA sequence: TGTGCCAGCAGTTTTAATGGAAACACCATATATTTT.

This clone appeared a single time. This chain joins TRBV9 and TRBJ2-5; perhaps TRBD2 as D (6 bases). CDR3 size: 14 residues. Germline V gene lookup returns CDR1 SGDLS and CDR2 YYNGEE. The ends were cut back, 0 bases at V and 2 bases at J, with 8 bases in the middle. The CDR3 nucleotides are TGTGCCAGCAGCGTAGCGGGGGTTCAAGAGACCCAGTACTTC. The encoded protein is CASSVAGVQETQYF.

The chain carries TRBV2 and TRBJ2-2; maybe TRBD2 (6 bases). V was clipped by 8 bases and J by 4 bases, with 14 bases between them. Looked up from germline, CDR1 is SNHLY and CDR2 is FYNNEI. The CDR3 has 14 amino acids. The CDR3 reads CASVGLTSTGELFF. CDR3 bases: TGTGCCAGCGTGGGACTCACGAGCACCGGGGAGCTGTTTTTT.

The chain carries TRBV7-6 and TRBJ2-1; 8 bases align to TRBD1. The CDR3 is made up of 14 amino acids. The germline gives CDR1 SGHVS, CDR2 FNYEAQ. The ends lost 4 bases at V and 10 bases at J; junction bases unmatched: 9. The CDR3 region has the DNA TGTGCCAGCAGCTCAGGGGGCCCTAACTGGGAGCAGTTCTTC. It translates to CASSSGGPNWEQFF.

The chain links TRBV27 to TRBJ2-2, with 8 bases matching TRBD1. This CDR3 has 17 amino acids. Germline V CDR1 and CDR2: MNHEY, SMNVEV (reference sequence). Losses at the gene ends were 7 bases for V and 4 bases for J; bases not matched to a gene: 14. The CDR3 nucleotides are TGTGCCAGCAACCCCATAGGCGGACAGGGTCCCACCGGGGAGCTGTTTTTT. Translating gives CASNPIGGQGPTGELFF.

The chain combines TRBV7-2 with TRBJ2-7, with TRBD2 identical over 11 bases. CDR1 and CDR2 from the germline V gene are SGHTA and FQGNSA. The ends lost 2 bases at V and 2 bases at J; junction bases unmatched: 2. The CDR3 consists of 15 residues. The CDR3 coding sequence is TGTGCCAGCAGCTTAAGTAGCGGGGGGGCCTACGAGCAGTACTTC. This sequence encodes CASSLSSGGAYEQYF.

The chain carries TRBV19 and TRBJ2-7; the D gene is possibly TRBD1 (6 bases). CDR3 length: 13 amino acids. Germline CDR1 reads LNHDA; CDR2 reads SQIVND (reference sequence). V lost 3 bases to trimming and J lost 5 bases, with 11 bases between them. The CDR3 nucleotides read TGTGCCAGTAGTATGGGGGCATTCGACGAGCAGTACTTC. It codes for CASSMGAFDEQYF. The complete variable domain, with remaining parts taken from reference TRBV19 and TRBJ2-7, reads DGGITQSPKYLFRKEGQNVTLSCEQNLNHDAMYWYRQDPGQGLRLIYYSQIVNDFQKGDIAEGYSVSREKKESFPLTVTSAQKNPTAFYLCASSMGAFDEQYFGPGTRLTVT.

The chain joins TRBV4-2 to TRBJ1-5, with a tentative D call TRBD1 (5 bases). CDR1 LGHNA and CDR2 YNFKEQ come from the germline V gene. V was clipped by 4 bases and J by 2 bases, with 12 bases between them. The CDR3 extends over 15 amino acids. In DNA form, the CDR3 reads TGTGCCAGCAGCCCGCGGACGGGGGGCAATCAGCCCCAGCATTTT. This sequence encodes CASSPRTGGNQPQHF.

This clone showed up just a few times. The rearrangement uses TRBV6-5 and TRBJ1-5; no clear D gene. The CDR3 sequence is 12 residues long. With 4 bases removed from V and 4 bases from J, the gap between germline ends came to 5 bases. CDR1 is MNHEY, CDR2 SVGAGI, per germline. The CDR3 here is CASSFRNQPQHF. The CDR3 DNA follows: TGTGCCAGCAGTTTTCGGAATCAGCCCCAGCATTTT.

CDR3 amino acids: CASSLGTGGTSYEQYF. In nucleotides, the CDR3 is TGCGCCAGCAGCTTGGGGACGGGGGGGACCTCCTACGAGCAGTACTTC. J is TRBJ2-7 and V is TRBV5-1; 8 nucleotides agree with TRBD2. The V and J ends lost 0 bases and 0 bases, in that order; junction bases with no gene match: 5. There are 16 residues in the CDR3. The germline gives CDR1 SGHRS, CDR2 YFSETQ.

CDR3 amino acids: CASSGLAGSYNEQFF. The CDR3, as DNA: TGTGCCAGCAGCGGACTAGCGGGCTCCTACAATGAGCAGTTCTTC. This chain uses TRBV7-9 with TRBJ2-1, with 11 nucleotides matching TRBD2. The V gene's germline CDR1 is SEHNR and CDR2 FQNEAQ (reference sequence). The CDR3 is made up of 15 amino acids. V was pared by 5 bases and J by 0 bases, with 0 bases of the junction left unmatched.

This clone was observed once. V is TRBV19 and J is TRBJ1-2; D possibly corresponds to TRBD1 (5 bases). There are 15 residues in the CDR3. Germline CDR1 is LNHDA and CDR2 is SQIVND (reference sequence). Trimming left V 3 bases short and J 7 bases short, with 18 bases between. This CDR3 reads CASSMLGELGSGYTF. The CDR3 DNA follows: TGTGCCAGTAGTATGCTAGGGGAATTGGGGTCTGGCTACACCTTC.

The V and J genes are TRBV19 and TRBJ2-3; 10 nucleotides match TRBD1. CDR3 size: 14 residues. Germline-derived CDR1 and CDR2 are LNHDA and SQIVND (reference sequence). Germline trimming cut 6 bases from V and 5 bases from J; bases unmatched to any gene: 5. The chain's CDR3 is CASSSGQGEDTQYF. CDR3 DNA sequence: TGTGCCAGTAGCTCCGGACAGGGGGAAGATACGCAGTATTTT.

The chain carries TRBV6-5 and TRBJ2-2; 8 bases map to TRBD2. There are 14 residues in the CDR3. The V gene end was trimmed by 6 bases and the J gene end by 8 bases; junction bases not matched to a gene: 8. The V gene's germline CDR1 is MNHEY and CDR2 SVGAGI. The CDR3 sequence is CASSGLAGSGELFF. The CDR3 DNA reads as TGTGCCAGCAGCGGACTAGCCGGATCTGGGGAGCTGTTTTTT.

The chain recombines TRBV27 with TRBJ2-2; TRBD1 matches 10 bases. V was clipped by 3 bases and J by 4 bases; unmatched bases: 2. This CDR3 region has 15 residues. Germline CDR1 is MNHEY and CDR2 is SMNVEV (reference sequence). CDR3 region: CASSFGTGVTGELFF. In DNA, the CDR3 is TGTGCCAGCAGTTTCGGGACAGGGGTCACCGGGGAGCTGTTTTTT.

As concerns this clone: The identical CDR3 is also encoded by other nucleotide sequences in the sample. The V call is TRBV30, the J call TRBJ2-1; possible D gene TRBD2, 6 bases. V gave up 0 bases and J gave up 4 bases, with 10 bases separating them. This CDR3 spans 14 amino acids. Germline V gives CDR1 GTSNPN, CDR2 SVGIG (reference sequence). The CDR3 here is CAWSVLAAYNEQFF. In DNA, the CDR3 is TGTGCCTGGAGTGTACTAGCAGCGTACAATGAGCAGTTCTTC.

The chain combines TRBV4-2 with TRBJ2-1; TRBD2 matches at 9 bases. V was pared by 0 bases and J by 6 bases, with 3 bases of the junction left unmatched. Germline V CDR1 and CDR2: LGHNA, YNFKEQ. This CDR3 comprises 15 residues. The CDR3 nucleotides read TGTGCCAGCAGCCAAGATGCGGGGGGGCCCAATGAGCAGTTCTTC. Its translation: CASSQDAGGPNEQFF.

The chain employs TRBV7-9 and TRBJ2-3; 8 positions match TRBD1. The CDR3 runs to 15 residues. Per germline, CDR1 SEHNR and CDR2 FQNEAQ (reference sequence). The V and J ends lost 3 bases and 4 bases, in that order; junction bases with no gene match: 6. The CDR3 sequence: CASSLGRGRPDTQYF. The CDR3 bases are TGTGCCAGCAGCTTGGGCAGGGGGCGTCCAGATACGCAGTATTTT.

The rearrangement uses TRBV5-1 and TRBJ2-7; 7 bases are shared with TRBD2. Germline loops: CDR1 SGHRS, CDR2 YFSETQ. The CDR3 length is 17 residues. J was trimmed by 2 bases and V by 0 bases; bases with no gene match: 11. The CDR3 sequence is CASSLGEWTSNTYEQYF. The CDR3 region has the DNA TGCGCCAGCAGCTTGGGGGAATGGACTAGTAATACCTACGAGCAGTACTTC.

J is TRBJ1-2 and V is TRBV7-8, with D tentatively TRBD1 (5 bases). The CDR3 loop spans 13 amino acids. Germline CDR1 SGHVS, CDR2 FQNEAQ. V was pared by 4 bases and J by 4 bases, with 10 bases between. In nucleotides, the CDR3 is TGTGCCAGCAGCTCGACAGAAATCTATGGCTACACCTTC. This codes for CASSSTEIYGYTF.

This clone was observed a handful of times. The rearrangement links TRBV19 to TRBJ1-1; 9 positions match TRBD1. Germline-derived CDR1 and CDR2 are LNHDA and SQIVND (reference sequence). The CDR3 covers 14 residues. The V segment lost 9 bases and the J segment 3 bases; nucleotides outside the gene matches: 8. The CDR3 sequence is CASRTGEGDTEAFF. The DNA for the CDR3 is TGTGCCAGCCGGACAGGGGAGGGGGACACTGAAGCTTTCTTT.

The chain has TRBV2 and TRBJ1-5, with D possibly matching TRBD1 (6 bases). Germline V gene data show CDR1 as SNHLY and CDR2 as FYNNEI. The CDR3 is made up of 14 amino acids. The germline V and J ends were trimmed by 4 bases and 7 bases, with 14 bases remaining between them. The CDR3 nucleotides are TGTGCCAGCAGTGGAAACAGGGAAAACCAGCCCCAGCATTTT. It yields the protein CASSGNRENQPQHF.

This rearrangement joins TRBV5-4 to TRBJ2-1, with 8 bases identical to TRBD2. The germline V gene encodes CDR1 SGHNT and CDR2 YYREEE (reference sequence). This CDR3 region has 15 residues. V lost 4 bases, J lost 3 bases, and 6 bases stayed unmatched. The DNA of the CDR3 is TGTGCCAGCAGCCCGGGGGGGGCCTTCTACAATGAGCAGTTCTTC. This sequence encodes CASSPGGAFYNEQFF.

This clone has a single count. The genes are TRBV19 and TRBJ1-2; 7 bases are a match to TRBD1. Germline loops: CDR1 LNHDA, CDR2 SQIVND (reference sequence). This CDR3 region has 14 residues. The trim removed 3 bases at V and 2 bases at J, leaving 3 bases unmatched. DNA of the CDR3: TGTGCCAGTAGTATGGGCAGGGGGAACTATGGCTACACCTTC. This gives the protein CASSMGRGNYGYTF.

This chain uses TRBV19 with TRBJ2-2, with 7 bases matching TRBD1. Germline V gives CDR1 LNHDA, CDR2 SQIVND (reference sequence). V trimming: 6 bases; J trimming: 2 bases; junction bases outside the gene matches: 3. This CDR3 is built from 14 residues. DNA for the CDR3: TGTGCCAGTAGACAGGGGACCAACACCGGGGAGCTGTTTTTT. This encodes CASRQGTNTGELFF.